This T cell receptor (beta chain) was identified during a study of control samples from healthy donors and cancer patients. Repertoires were generated with immunoSEQ multiplex PCR, while TCRdb's copy carries only in-frame clones and drops some. The repertoire has approximately 27,000 clones, roughly 85% of them found once; the top ten carry approximately 6.3%. This clone was counted a single time. The TCR originated in a woman aged 55-70 years with head and neck cancer. Sample: PBMCs.

This CDR3 is CASSLHGTDTQYF. CDR3 DNA sequence: TGTGCCAGCAGCCTGCACGGGACAGATACGCAGTATTTT. The chain combines TRBV7-2 with TRBJ2-3; D is uncertain. Germline V CDR1 and CDR2: SGHTA, FQGNSA. Trimming removed 5 bases at V and 3 bases at J, with 9 bases between. The CDR3 is made up of 13 amino acids.